Below are 19 T cell receptor beta chains sequenced from a single sample in a study of blood T cell repertoires in COVID-19. Method: immunoSEQ multiplex PCR; TCRdb's copy keeps in-frame clones and lacks some. The data contain about 180,000 clones, 75% to 90% of them singletons. The sequencing input was peripheral blood. Receptors were obtained from a woman aged 55-70 years with acute or convalescent COVID-19.

This chain connects TRBV6-6 to TRBJ2-3; 12 bases are shared with TRBD2. Germline V gene data show CDR1 as MNHNY and CDR2 as SVGAGI (reference sequence). Trimming cost V 8 bases and J 1 base; bases outside gene matches: 10. The CDR3 runs to 17 residues. CDR3 DNA sequence: TGTGCCAGCTGTCGACCTAGCGGGGGGGCGGGCACAGATACGCAGTATTTT. It is translated as CASCRPSGGAGTDTQYF.

The table lists this clone with a count of one. The chain combines TRBV18 with TRBJ2-4; TRBD2 matches 11 bases. The CDR3 extends over 17 amino acids. V gave up 3 bases and J gave up 9 bases; unmatched junction bases: 13. In germline, CDR1 is KGHSH, CDR2 LQKENI. CDR3 nucleotide sequence: TGTGCCAGCTCACCCCCCGGGGCTAGCGGGGGGTCCGGCATTCAGTACTTC. Amino acid sequence: CASSPPGASGGSGIQYF.

The rearrangement joins TRBV20-1 to TRBJ2-7; D is unclear. V dropped 3 bases and J dropped 3 bases, with 12 bases sitting between them. The CDR3 has 13 residues. Germline V gene lookup returns CDR1 DFQATT and CDR2 SNEGSKA (reference sequence). CDR3 sequence (DNA): TGCAGTGCTAGTTTCACTAATTTCTACGAGCAGTACTTC. Protein product: CSASFTNFYEQYF.

In this sample, this clone turned up once. This rearrangement joins TRBV18 to TRBJ1-4, with 8 bases lining up with TRBD1. Germline CDR1 and CDR2: KGHSH and LQKENI. The CDR3 sequence is 14 residues long. J lost 3 bases, V lost 8 bases, and 5 bases had no gene match. CDR3 protein: CASGQGRSNEKLFF. CDR3 nucleotides: TGTGCCAGCGGACAGGGCAGGTCTAATGAAAAACTGTTTTTT.

The chain uses TRBV2 and TRBJ2-7; D is ambiguous. CDR1 and CDR2 from the germline V gene are SNHLY and FYNNEI. Trimming stripped 1 base from V and 1 base from J, with 11 bases between. CDR3 length: 15 residues. CDR3 DNA: TGTGCCAGCAGTGAAGGTGGGCTTCCTTCCTACGAGCAGTACTTC. Its protein is CASSEGGLPSYEQYF.

The chain employs TRBV19 and TRBJ1-6, with D possibly being TRBD1 (6 bases). The germline CDR1 and CDR2 sequences are LNHDA and SQIVND (reference sequence). The CDR3 is 14 amino acids. The V end was cut by 6 bases, the J end by 5 bases, with 11 bases between. CDR3 protein: CASRLRQDNSPLHF. In DNA form, the CDR3 reads TGTGCCAGTAGGCTCAGACAGGATAATTCACCCCTCCACTTT.

The chain carries TRBV7-2 and TRBJ1-4; TRBD1 aligns across 7 bases. The V segment lost 5 bases and the J segment 5 bases; nucleotides outside the gene matches: 5. Germline CDR1 and CDR2: SGHTA and FQGNSA. CDR3 size: 14 residues. The CDR3 DNA reads as TGTGCCAGCAGCCCAGGGGGTCGGAATGAAAAACTGTTTTTT. Its translation is CASSPGGRNEKLFF. Filled out from reference TRBV7-2 and TRBJ1-4, the complete variable domain reads GAGVSQSPSNKVTEKGKDVELRCDPISGHTALYWYRQSLGQGLEFLIYFQGNSAPDKSGLPSDRFSAERTGGSVSTLTIQRTQQEDSAVYLCASSPGGRNEKLFFGSGTQLSVL.

The chain uses TRBV19 and TRBJ2-2; TRBD1 agrees at 8 bases. V shed 2 bases, J shed 5 bases, and the junction held 1 base outside the gene matches. The CDR3 is made up of 14 amino acids. CDR1 and CDR2 from the germline V gene are LNHDA and SQIVND (reference sequence). CDR3 in DNA: TGTGCCAGTAGTATAACAGGGGGGACCGGGGAGCTGTTTTTT. Its translation is CASSITGGTGELFF.

The chain employs TRBV6-2 or TRBV6-3 and TRBJ2-5; D is possibly TRBD2 (5 bases). This CDR3 comprises 15 residues. Germline values: CDR1 MNHEY, CDR2 SVGEGT. V gave up 3 bases and J gave up 2 bases, with 13 bases separating them. The CDR3 region is CASSYFRLQQETQYF. The CDR3 DNA reads as TGTGCCAGCAGTTATTTCCGACTACAGCAAGAGACCCAGTACTTC.

This clone has just one count. J is TRBJ2-3 and V is TRBV19; unclear D gene. Germline V lookup: CDR1 LNHDA, CDR2 SQIVND (reference sequence). Trimming shortened V by 7 bases and J by 6 bases, and 20 bases separated the two germline ends. This CDR3 has 15 residues. CDR3: CASTRQAAGSDTQYF. DNA for the CDR3: TGTGCCAGTACCCGTCAGGCAGCAGGATCCGATACGCAGTATTTT.

The rearrangement joins TRBV2 to TRBJ2-1; no clear D. This CDR3 is 12 amino acids long. Per the germline V gene, CDR1 is SNHLY and CDR2 is FYNNEI. The V end lost 6 bases, the J end lost 4 bases, and 7 bases lay between the germline ends. This chain's CDR3 is CASRFTYNEQFF. For the CDR3, the DNA is TGTGCCAGCAGGTTCACTTACAATGAGCAGTTCTTC.

V usage is TRBV6-5 and J usage is TRBJ1-1; D remains unclear. V lost 0 bases, J lost 8 bases, and 10 bases lay in between. The CDR3 has 13 residues. Germline V gene lookup returns CDR1 MNHEY and CDR2 SVGAGI. In DNA form, the CDR3 reads TGTGCCAGCAGTTACTCTCCGTCTTCGGAAGCTTTCTTT. Protein: CASSYSPSSEAFF.

This chain links TRBV19 with TRBJ1-1; D unresolved. Trimming removed 7 bases at V and 4 bases at J, with 19 bases between. The CDR3 spans 15 residues. Germline V lookup: CDR1 LNHDA, CDR2 SQIVND (reference sequence). CDR3 coding DNA: TGTGCCAGTACTCATAATTGGCGGTCCCTCACTGAAGCTTTCTTT. This translates into CASTHNWRSLTEAFF.

The CDR3: CASSLSGNRNSPLHF. DNA for the CDR3: TGTGCCAGCAGTTTATCCGGGAACCGTAATTCACCCCTCCACTTT. This sequence joins TRBV27 and TRBJ1-6, with unresolved D. Trimming took 0 bases from V and 6 from J, leaving 9 bases between them. This CDR3 is 15 amino acids long. CDR1 and CDR2 (germline): MNHEY, SMNVEV (reference sequence).

The chain carries TRBV7-9 and TRBJ2-7; no reliable D call. Germline loops: CDR1 SEHNR, CDR2 FQNEAQ (reference sequence). This CDR3 spans 13 amino acids. The germline V and J ends were trimmed by 1 base and 9 bases, with 13 bases remaining between them. In DNA, the CDR3 is TGTGCCAGCAGCTTAGTGGTCGGAGAAGTGCAGTACTTC. This encodes CASSLVVGEVQYF.

This clone was observed a handful of times. The V and J genes are TRBV4-1 and TRBJ2-2; TRBD1 is a possible D gene (5 bases). V lost 1 base and J 1 base, leaving 13 bases between the germline ends. Germline V gene sequence: CDR1 MGHRA, CDR2 YSYEKL. This CDR3 region has 17 residues. The CDR3 is CASSQVRELRNTGELFF. CDR3 in DNA: TGCGCCAGCAGCCAAGTCAGGGAACTCCGGAACACCGGGGAGCTGTTTTTT.

The chain combines TRBV9 with TRBJ2-2, with TRBD2 identical over 8 bases. The V gene's germline CDR1 is SGDLS and CDR2 YYNGEE. With V trimmed by 1 base and J by 6 bases, 5 bases remained unmatched. This CDR3 is built from 15 residues. DNA for the CDR3: TGTGCCAGCAGCGTAACAGCGGGGGTCTCCGGGGAGCTGTTTTTT. Protein product: CASSVTAGVSGELFF.

The chain is built from TRBV14 and TRBJ2-3; maybe TRBD2 (5 bases). Germline V gene sequence: CDR1 SGHDN, CDR2 FVKESK. The CDR3 extends over 15 amino acids. V was shortened by 4 bases and J by 0 bases, with 11 bases between the two germline ends. The DNA of the CDR3 is TGTGCCAGCAGCCTAGGACTCCTCAGCACAGATACGCAGTATTTT. Protein: CASSLGLLSTDTQYF.

This clone was found once. V is TRBV7-3 and J is TRBJ1-2; the match to TRBD1 covers 9 bases. The V segment lost 5 bases and the J segment 7 bases; nucleotides outside the gene matches: 8. CDR3 length equals 14 residues. Germline V lookup: CDR1 SGHTA, CDR2 FQGTGA. CDR3 DNA sequence: TGTGCCAGCAGCACCACAGGGGGCGCAGGTGGCTACACCTTC. Its translation is CASSTTGGAGGYTF.